This is a list of T cell receptor beta chains from one sample in a study of T cell changes during pregnancy in multiple sclerosis. Method: immunoSEQ multiplex PCR; TCRdb's copy keeps in-frame clones and lacks some. The sample carries roughly 40,000 clones, around nine tenths recorded once. Material: CD4+ T cells from peripheral blood mononuclear cells, obtained before pregnancy. Receptor source: a female donor with multiple sclerosis, enrolled in a pregnancy study. Each CDR3 is given with its conserved first and last residue.

TRBV10-3 CAIKYGRDRGAFF
TRBV21-1 CASSDLAEPGAYEQYF
TRBV5-1 CASSHRTSGNEQFF
TRBV5-1 CASSPTSGGYEQYF
TRBV10-1 CAPPRGRWNQPQHF
TRBV28 CASWRTDNYGYTF
TRBV2 CASSESDKQYF
TRBV28 CASSDRAERAEAFF
TRBV4-2 CASSQVLAGRNEQFF
TRBV6-6 CASSYGTSANEQYF
TRBV1 CTSSQERRVGTGLNTEAFF
TRBV7-9 CASSGTTNYGYTF
TRBV19 CASSKAGRTEAFF
TRBV7-9 CASRPTGETEAFF
TRBV5-1 CASSSSGTSNYGYTF
TRBV29-1 CSVEGKTGWGTEAFF
TRBV5-1 CASTPFTSARSGNEQFF
TRBV19 CASSMLDSSQYF
TRBV9 CASSVGTGTDTQYF
TRBV9 CASSVVGTGAGGELFF
TRBV28 CASSDSLSSYNEQFF
TRBV5-4 CASSLQGGGNEQFF
TRBV7-2 CASSLYRVVSYEQYF
TRBV10-3 CATLQNTEAFF
TRBV7-2 CASSPEGREANEQFF
TRBV4-3 CASSQDAGYQETQYF
TRBV29-1 CSPRTSAETQYF
TRBV27 CASGGISWGYGYTF
TRBV7-6 CASTFGAATNEKLFF
TRBV25-1 CASRPPFGSESTDTQYF
TRBV18 CASSQSKGALSGNTIYF
TRBV5-1 CASSRQELNEKLFF
TRBV28 CASSLSMGRTNEKLFF
TRBV29-1 CSVERGRNYGYTF
TRBV7-3 CASSLSGGSYEQYF
TRBV12-2 CASRQNFQGKDEQFF
TRBV19 CASRPGTSGHNEQFF
TRBV29-1 CSVESRTGGYEQYF
TRBV5-1 CASSLAGQALYGYTF
TRBV7-8 CASSFRRDRGSYEQYF
TRBV30 CAWSVQWNTGELFF
TRBV27 CASSFREANEQFF
TRBV7-9 CASSSRSIGGELFF
TRBV7-2 CASSLRAGGGEQYF